Below, 6 T cell receptor beta chains from the same sample are listed, as sequenced in a study of brain T cells in children with intractable seizures (dated by TCRdb to the early 2020s). The method behind the library was the immunoSEQ multiplex PCR assay. In TCRdb, the immuneACCESS table is reduced to in-frame sequences with V and J assigned. These tables do not hold every clone; where another copy was compared, an unresolved V gene accounts for under half, and the others remain unexplained. The sample includes about 340,000 clones, with 93% observed a single time. The ten top clones hold 4.5% to 7% of the sample. The time point label, read with the paper, signifies: blood from clinic visit 5 months post-surgery; TSC patient then seizure free. The sample in question was peripheral blood, obtained more than 4 months after surgery. Source of these receptors: a boy younger than two with tuberous sclerosis and intractable seizures.

The rearrangement uses TRBV18 and TRBJ1-1, with D perhaps TRBD1 (5 bases). The germline CDR1 and CDR2 sequences are KGHSH and LQKENI. This CDR3 has 18 amino acids. V lost 0 bases and J lost 1, with 18 bases in between. The CDR3 region has the DNA TGTGCCAGCTCACCACCGGTCAGTTTGGGGCAGGGGAACACTGAAGCTTTCTTT. Translation gives CASSPPVSLGQGNTEAFF.

This chain links TRBV30 with TRBJ1-2; D gene uncertain. The CDR3 runs 11 residues. CDR1 and CDR2 (germline): GTSNPN, SVGIG (reference sequence). Trimming removed 4 bases at V and 5 bases at J, with 8 bases between. The CDR3 loop is CAWKKGYGYTF. The CDR3 DNA reads TGTGCCTGGAAGAAGGGTTATGGCTACACCTTC. The variable domain in full, completed from reference TRBV30 and TRBJ1-2, reads SQTIHQWPATLVQPVGSPLSLECTVEGTSNPNLYWYRQAAGRGLQLLFYSVGIGQISSEVPQNLSASRPQDRQFILSSKKLLLSDSGFYLCAWKKGYGYTFGSGTRLTVV.

The rearrangement joins TRBV6-5 to TRBJ2-2; D might be TRBD1 (6 bases). This CDR3 spans 13 amino acids. Trimming shortened V by 5 bases and J by 5 bases, and 9 bases separated the two germline ends. Germline V CDR1 and CDR2: MNHEY, SVGAGI. The CDR3 DNA is TGTGCCAGCAGTCTTACAGGGACCGGGGAGCTGTTTTTT. Translation: CASSLTGTGELFF.

In this sample, this clone turned up once. As DNA, the CDR3 is TGCAGCGACTTCCCGGAGGGCCGGAATGGCTACACCTTC. This codes for CSDFPEGRNGYTF. The chain uses TRBV29-1 and TRBJ1-2; D unclear. V was trimmed by 7 bases and J by 6 bases, leaving 18 bases between them. There are 13 residues in the CDR3. Per the germline V gene, CDR1 is SQVTM and CDR2 is ANQGSEA.

V gene TRBV4-1 combines with J gene TRBJ2-7; the D gene is possibly TRBD1 (5 bases). Trimming pared 4 bases from V and 4 bases from J, leaving 14 bases between. The CDR3 spans 14 residues. Germline CDR1 is MGHRA and CDR2 is YSYEKL. This CDR3 is CASSPLPQGYEQYF. In DNA form, the CDR3 reads TGCGCCAGCAGCCCGCTGCCTCAGGGATACGAGCAGTACTTC.

The chain joins TRBV14 to TRBJ2-2, with TRBD1 as a possible D gene (6 bases). The germline gives CDR1 SGHDN, CDR2 FVKESK. The V end was cut by 0 bases, the J end by 3 bases, with 14 bases between. The CDR3 runs to 17 residues. CDR3 nucleotides: TGTGCCAGCAGCCAAGACCCCGCAGGGGAAGACACCGGGGAGCTGTTTTTT. Protein: CASSQDPAGEDTGELFF.